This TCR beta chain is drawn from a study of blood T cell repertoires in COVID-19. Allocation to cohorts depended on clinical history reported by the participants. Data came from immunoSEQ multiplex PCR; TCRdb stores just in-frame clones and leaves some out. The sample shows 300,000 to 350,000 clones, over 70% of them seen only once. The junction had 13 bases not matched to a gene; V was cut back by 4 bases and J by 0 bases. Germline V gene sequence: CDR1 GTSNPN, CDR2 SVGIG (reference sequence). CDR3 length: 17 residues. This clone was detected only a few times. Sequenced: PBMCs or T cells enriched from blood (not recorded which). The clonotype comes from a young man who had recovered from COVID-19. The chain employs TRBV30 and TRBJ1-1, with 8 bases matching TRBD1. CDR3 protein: CAWTPFLGQAVNTEAFF. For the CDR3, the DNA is TGTGCCTGGACTCCCTTTCTGGGACAGGCGGTGAACACTGAAGCTTTCTTT.